The text below deals with one T cell receptor beta chain. There is no known antigen for this receptor. Base qualities are not recorded, but no much larger clone differs from it by a single base. The data derive from a study of relationships among human T cell subsets (dated by TCRdb to 2010 to 2012). In terms of the full investigation: Sequencing was performed on eight distinct blood T cell populations: pan T, CD8 cytotoxic, regulatory, Th1, Th2, naive plus transitional, activated and memory cells.

Library generation was performed with multiplex PCR. Sequencing instrument: 454 GS FLX. TCR alpha and beta CDR3 regions were amplified from mRNA by semiquantitative ARM-PCR. In ARM-PCR, tagged nested gene-specific primers were applied first, and communal superprimers then carried out the exponential amplification. Before the second amplification round was performed on first-round PCR products, the nested primers were removed by exonuclease. Amplicons were sequenced on the 454 platform, which allows rapid sequencing of millions of DNA fragments without cloning bias. A read counted as effective if the read could be mapped to both V and J germline segments. From the authors' description of their analysis: IRmap was used to assign reads to germline V, D and J segments, and IRmap relies on pyromap, a Smith-Waterman modification adapted to 454 sequencing errors. To filter D-beta assignments, cutoffs were set at the 99th percentile of the alignment scores obtained from simulated random sequences. The CDR3 was taken to be the amino acids lying between the conserved V-segment Y[YFLI]C motif and the J-segment [FW]GXGT motif. Repertoire diversity was estimated with a compound Poisson process model previously applied to large-scale EST data. A cross-contamination detection procedure was applied to argue against sample contamination as the source of shared CDR3s. TCRdb handled the public reads itself, with Q25 trimming in fastp and clone calling in MiXCR, and kept productive beta chains. Each entry merges the rows of one CDR3 protein and shows their most common DNA and genes. Clone size and V and J calls follow TCRdb, not the original study. The sample has some 4,600 distinct CDR3 sequences on record, 65% to 85% of them singletons. The ten largest make up approximately 30% of the sample.

Overall study results and their limits: Across the seven subsets, no statistically significant differences turned up in V, D and J usage, CDR3 length, or N-nucleotide additions. A CD4+CD8+ double-positive population could not be excluded by the bead-based sorting. While more than 55% of CD8+ cytotoxic sequences came from clones with more than 100 reads, the regulatory and Th2 subsets had few clones of that kind. T cell counts went unrecorded for a couple of pan T samples, which were processed alongside pan B cells. The substantial sharing of CDR3s among Th1, Th2 and regulatory T cells was interpreted as suggesting that cell fate choices are stochastic.

The CDR3 numbers 14 residues from cysteine through phenylalanine. Here the CDR3 DNA is all that survives: 42 bases in frame from base 1. Trimming takes 0 bases off V and 5 bases off J; junction bases not matched to a gene: 1. The germline V gene supplies CDR1 SGHDT and CDR2 YYEEEE. To isolate the T cell subsets, Miltenyi superparamagnetic beads coated with subset-specific monoclonal antibodies were used. All T cell populations were isolated from peripheral blood. Whole blood was subjected to Ficoll separation to obtain mononuclear cells, from which monocytes were subsequently depleted using anti-CD14 microbeads. Right after isolation, the cell populations were resuspended in RNAprotect reagent. The pan T sample comprised CD3+ T cells in general.

The sample taken for sequencing was total T cells sorted from blood. According to the study, the label for this sample's cell subset or site signals: CD3+ T cells in general. This sequence originates from a man in his forties in good health. The chain links TRBV5-6 with TRBJ2-5; TRBD1 fits 10 bases in the junction. The CDR3 in this case is CASSLGQGAETQYF. In nucleotides, the sequence is TGTGCCAGCAGCTTGGGACAGGGGGCCGAGACCCAGTACTTC.